This is a list of T cell receptor beta chains from one sample in a study of blood T cell repertoires in COVID-19. Only in-frame clones appear in the TCRdb table, and some are missing; sequencing was by immunoSEQ multiplex PCR. This sample has about 260,000 clones; almost 85% occur once, and the top ten carry around 1.8%. The source material was peripheral blood. The receptors were gathered from a woman of 80 years or more with acute or convalescent COVID-19. CDR3s include the opening cysteine and the closing phenylalanine or tryptophan. D genes are given only for firm matches. The listing skips clone size in some rows; elsewhere it reads once, few, many or a size class.

>.|TRBV3-1/TRBV3-2|TRBD2|TRBJ2-1
TGTGCCAGCAGCCAGGGACTAGCGGGAGTCTTTAATGAGCAGTTCTTC
CASSQGLAGVFNEQFF
>.|TRBV28|TRBD1|TRBJ1-2
TGTGCCAGCGGCACAGGGGGCCTCTCGGGGGCCTATGGCTACACCTTC
CASGTGGLSGAYGYTF
>.|TRBV3-1/TRBV3-2|.|TRBJ1-2
TGTGCCAGCAGCCGAGGACCGGGGGGAGTTAGTGGCTACACCTTC
CASSRGPGGVSGYTF
>.|TRBV5-1|TRBD1|TRBJ2-2
TGCGCCAGCAGCGGACCGGGACAGACGAACACCGGGGAGCTGTTTTTT
CASSGPGQTNTGELFF
>.|TRBV19|.|TRBJ1-2
TGTGCCAGTAGTACCCAGGGGCAGGGTGGCTATGGCTACACCTTC
CASSTQGQGGYGYTF
>.|TRBV7-3|TRBD2|TRBJ2-1
TGTGCCAGCAGCCTCAACACTAGCGGGGATTACAATGAGCAGTTCTTC
CASSLNTSGDYNEQFF
>.|TRBV24-1|.|TRBJ2-5
TGTGCCACCAGTGACTACGACAGTCCTCAAGAGACCCAGTACTTC
CATSDYDSPQETQYF
>.|TRBV5-4|TRBD1|TRBJ1-6
TGTGCCAGCAGCTTAGGACAGGGGTTTAATTCACCCCTCCACTTT
CASSLGQGFNSPLHF
>few|TRBV24-1|TRBD1|TRBJ1-1
TGTGCCACCAGTGAAGATGACAGGGGAATGAACACTGAAGCTTTCTTT
CATSEDDRGMNTEAFF
>.|TRBV7-3|.|TRBJ2-1
TGTGCCAGCAGCTTAACGGGAGTCCCCTACAATGAGCAGTTCTTC
CASSLTGVPYNEQFF
>few|TRBV19|TRBD1|TRBJ1-5
TGTGCCAGTAGTCCCGGCGAGAGGACAGGTCAGCATTTT
CASSPGERTGQHF
>.|TRBV7-2|.|TRBJ1-6
TGTGCCAGCAGCCAGACAGGCCATAATTCACCCCTCCACTTT
CASSQTGHNSPLHF
>.|TRBV7-2|TRBD2|TRBJ2-5
TGTGCCAGCAGCCGTAGCGGGACCCAAGAGACCCAGTACTTC
CASSRSGTQETQYF
>few|TRBV2|.|TRBJ2-1
TGTGCCAGCATCGAACGTTCTAGCTCCTACAATGAGCAGTTCTTC
CASIERSSSYNEQFF
>.|TRBV28|TRBD1|TRBJ1-2
TGTGCCAGCAGTTTGGCTGGACAGGGCTTCACCTTC
CASSLAGQGFTF
>.|TRBV20-1|TRBD2|TRBJ2-1
TGCAGTGCTAGTACTAGCGGGGGGGATCATGAGCAGTTCTTC
CSASTSGGDHEQFF
>.|TRBV27|.|TRBJ1-2
TGTGCCAGCAGTTTGTCCCAGAAGAACTATGGCTACACCTTC
CASSLSQKNYGYTF
>.|TRBV19|TRBD2|TRBJ2-1
TGTGCCAGTAGTATAGAACCGACTAGCGGAAAGCAGTTCTTC
CASSIEPTSGKQFF
>.|TRBV25-1|.|TRBJ1-2
TGTGCCAGCAGGCAGTTAAGAGGTGGCTACACCTTC
CASRQLRGGYTF
>.|TRBV5-1|.|TRBJ2-1
TGCGCCAGCAGCTTATCTGGAGCGTTTGAGCAGTTCTTC
CASSLSGAFEQFF
>.|TRBV29-1|TRBD1|TRBJ1-6
TGCAGCGTTCGGGACAGCCAGAATTCACCCCTCCACTTT
CSVRDSQNSPLHF
>.|TRBV7-3|.|TRBJ2-7
TGTGCCAGCAGCCCCACGCCCACCGGTACAGGGCGGTCAAGCTACGAGCAGTACTTC
CASSPTPTGTGRSSYEQYF
>.|TRBV5-1|.|TRBJ2-2
TGCGCCAGCAGCTTGGGGCTAGAGTTAGGGAACACCGGGGAGCTGTTTTTT
CASSLGLELGNTGELFF
>.|TRBV6-5|TRBD1|TRBJ1-1
TGTGCCAGCAGGAACAGGGGTAGGACTGAAGCTTTCTTT
CASRNRGRTEAFF
>.|TRBV5-1|TRBD2|TRBJ2-7
TGCGCCAGCAGCTTGGGACTAGCTCCCTACGAGCAGTACTTC
CASSLGLAPYEQYF
>.|TRBV5-1|TRBD2|TRBJ2-2
TGCGCCAGCAGCTTAACTAGCGGGGCCGGGGAGCTGTTTTTT
CASSLTSGAGELFF
>few|TRBV18|TRBD2|TRBJ2-5
TGTGCCAGCTCAAAGACTAGCGGCCAAGAGACCCAGTACTTC
CASSKTSGQETQYF
>.|TRBV20-1|TRBD1|TRBJ1-3
TGCAGTGCTAGTCACACAGGGGCCTCTGGAAACACCATATATTTT
CSASHTGASGNTIYF
>.|TRBV7-3|.|TRBJ1-1
TGTGCCAGCAGCTTTAACAGGGCAGGGAACACTGAAGCTTTCTTT
CASSFNRAGNTEAFF
>once|TRBV24-1|TRBD1|TRBJ2-1
TGTGCCACCAGTGATTCCGGGACAGGGTATGATGAGCAGTTCTTC
CATSDSGTGYDEQFF
>.|TRBV18|TRBD1|TRBJ2-1
TGTGCCAGCTCACCGACAGGGGGAAGTCCCTTTGAGTTCTTC
CASSPTGGSPFEFF
>.|TRBV19|.|TRBJ1-2
TGTGCCGAAGGAGTGCTCTATGGCTACACCTTC
CAEGVLYGYTF
>few|TRBV5-1|.|TRBJ1-2
TGCGCCAGCAGCTTGCGCACAGGCGGCTACACCTTC
CASSLRTGGYTF
>many|TRBV6-4|.|TRBJ2-1
TGTGCCAGCAGTGACTCTGGCGGAGGTGGGTACAATGAGCAGTTCTTC
CASSDSGGGGYNEQFF
>.|TRBV28|.|TRBJ1-1
TGTGCCAGCAGGACTTCGGGAGGCCGGTACACTGAAGCTTTCTTT
CASRTSGGRYTEAFF
>.|TRBV7-9|TRBD2|TRBJ2-3
TGTGCCAGCAGGCCCAATCTAGCGGGAGGCACAGATACGCAGTATTTT
CASRPNLAGGTDTQYF
>once|TRBV28|TRBD1|TRBJ1-1
TGTGCCAGCAGTTTGCTGACAGGGAGCGCTGAAGCTTTCTTT
CASSLLTGSAEAFF
>.|TRBV6-5|TRBD2|TRBJ2-3
TGTGCCAGCAGTCCCGGGACTAGCCGCGATACGCAGTATTTT
CASSPGTSRDTQYF
>.|TRBV6-6|.|TRBJ1-2
TGTGCCAGCAGTTACTGGCGGGGCAGGCTCTATGGCTACACCTTC
CASSYWRGRLYGYTF
>.|TRBV15|.|TRBJ1-4
TGTGCCACCAGCAGAGATTTGAGGGAAAAACTGTTTTTT
CATSRDLREKLFF
>.|TRBV29-1|TRBD1|TRBJ2-3
TGCAGCGTTGGACAGGGGGCAGATACGCAGTATTTT
CSVGQGADTQYF
>.|TRBV7-2|TRBD2|TRBJ2-1
TGTGCCAGCAGCTTGGCTAGCGGGAGGCTTGGTAATGAGCAGTTCTTC
CASSLASGRLGNEQFF
>.|TRBV5-1|TRBD1|TRBJ1-2
TGCGCCAGCAGTTATATAGACAGGGGCATCAACTATGGCTACACCTTC
CASSYIDRGINYGYTF
>.|TRBV5-6|TRBD2|TRBJ2-2
TGTGCCAGCAGCTTCCTAGCGGGGGCCGGGGAGCTGTTTTTT
CASSFLAGAGELFF
>once|TRBV11-3|.|TRBJ1-3
TGTGCCAGCAGACAGGCCAGCTCTGGAAACACCATATATTTT
CASRQASSGNTIYF
>few|TRBV7-9|.|TRBJ2-7
TGTGCCAGCAGCTATACTAGTCTAGCCGAGCAGTACTTC
CASSYTSLAEQYF
>.|TRBV6-5|TRBD2|TRBJ2-1
TGTGCCAGCATGCGACTAGCGGGAGTTATCGATGAGCAGTTCTTC
CASMRLAGVIDEQFF
>.|TRBV18|TRBD2|TRBJ2-7
TGTGCCAGCTCCCTGGGACTAGCGGGGTACGAGCAGTACTTC
CASSLGLAGYEQYF
>.|TRBV6-1|.|TRBJ1-1
TGTGCCAGCAGTGAAGTGGACAGCTCGGAAGCTTTCTTT
CASSEVDSSEAFF
>.|TRBV7-2|TRBD2|TRBJ2-5
TGTGCCAGCAGCTCCTCCTTGACTAGCGCCTACACCTCGGAGGAGACCCAGTACTTC
CASSSSLTSAYTSEETQYF
>.|TRBV6-5|.|TRBJ1-3
TGTGCCAGCAGTTCGGACTTACCCTCTGGAAACACCATATATTTT
CASSSDLPSGNTIYF
>once|TRBV5-4|.|TRBJ2-3
TGTGCCAGCAGCCTTGGGGGCGCCTCAGATACGCAGTATTTT
CASSLGGASDTQYF
>few|TRBV14|.|TRBJ1-5
TGTGCCAGCAGCCAAGAACCGGGGGGCCGGGATTATAGCAATCAGCCCCAGCATTTT
CASSQEPGGRDYSNQPQHF
>few|TRBV5-1|.|TRBJ2-7
TGCGCCAGCAGCCCAGTCAGGGACGAGCAGTACTTC
CASSPVRDEQYF
>.|TRBV5-1|.|TRBJ2-7
TGCGCCAGCAGCTTGGTATCTGGAGCTAACTCCTACGAGCAGTACTTC
CASSLVSGANSYEQYF
>.|TRBV5-5|.|TRBJ1-2
TGTGCCAGCAGCTTGCGACTAATTGGGGGGGCTACCGTCTATGGCTACACCTTC
CASSLRLIGGATVYGYTF
>.|TRBV19|TRBD1|TRBJ1-2
TGTGCCAGTAGTGTGACAGGGGTTGGTACACTGCAGGGTGGCTACACCTTC
CASSVTGVGTLQGGYTF